The present TCR beta chain was sequenced within a study of control samples from healthy donors and cancer patients. The protocol was immunoSEQ multiplex PCR, while the TCRdb copy is restricted to in-frame clones and leaves out a portion. The data hold about 98,000 clones, with approximately 90% observed a single time. The V gene's germline CDR1 is PRHDT and CDR2 FYEKMQ (reference sequence). CDR3 length: 19 residues. V gave up 4 bases and J gave up 1 base; unmatched junction bases: 11. In its sample, this clone ranks as medium-sized. This TCR came from a woman between 18 and 30 years old in good health. The J gene is TRBJ2-7, the V gene TRBV13; 15 bases agree with TRBD2. The sequencing sample was made of blood. In DNA, the CDR3 is TGTGCCAGCAGCTGGGGCCCCGGGACTAGCGGGAGGCCTTCCTACGAGCAGTACTTC. It is translated as CASSWGPGTSGRPSYEQYF.